These 20 T cell receptor beta chains were sequenced from one sample in a study of T cell changes during pregnancy in multiple sclerosis. Libraries were prepared by immunoSEQ multiplex PCR; TCRdb keeps only in-frame clonotypes and omits some of them. Of some 74,000 clones listed, 85% to 95% are singletons. The starting material was peripheral blood, obtained before pregnancy. Every receptor here comes from a female donor with multiple sclerosis, enrolled in a pregnancy study.

Here the CDR3 DNA reads TGCGCCAGCAGCCGGGATCCGGGACAGGGGGCGCAACGGACTGAAGCTTTCTTT. It is translated as CASSRDPGQGAQRTEAFF. The J gene is TRBJ1-1, the V gene TRBV4-3; 12 nucleotides agree with TRBD1. CDR1 is LGHNA, CDR2 YSLEER, per germline. This CDR3 region has 18 residues. V lost 4 bases and J lost 5; bases outside the gene matches: 14.

A single count supports this clone. CDR3 in amino acids: CASSPISGGWQETQYF. In DNA form, the CDR3 reads TGTGCCAGCTCACCAATTTCGGGGGGCTGGCAAGAGACCCAGTACTTC. The chain joins TRBV18 to TRBJ2-5; D may be TRBD2 (7 bases). V gave up 2 bases and J gave up 2 bases, with 15 bases separating them. This CDR3 is built from 16 residues. The germline CDR1 and CDR2 sequences are KGHSH and LQKENI.

This clone was picked up one time. CDR3: CASSPVGLYEQYF. As DNA, the CDR3 is TGTGCCAGCAGCCCAGTCGGACTCTACGAGCAGTACTTC. The chain couples TRBV6-6 to TRBJ2-7; D might be TRBD2 (5 bases). This CDR3 region has 13 residues. Trimming cost V 6 bases and J 3 bases, with 12 bases left between them. Germline values: CDR1 MNHNY, CDR2 SVGAGI (reference sequence).

The chain uses TRBV25-1 and TRBJ2-5; perhaps TRBD2 as D (5 bases). The J call is doubtful: the DNA matches TRBJ2-7 better. Germline lookup yields CDR1 MGHDK and CDR2 SYGVNS. This CDR3 has 17 amino acids. The CDR3 spells CASSPIGERMEPYEQYF. The CDR3 DNA sequence: TGTGCCAGCAGTCCCATTGGTGAGCGGATGGAACCCTACGAGCAGTACTTC.

This clone has a count of ten or more. The chain uses TRBV6-1 and TRBJ2-7; TRBD1 might be the D (5 bases). The V gene lost 7 bases and the J gene lost 3 bases, with 10 bases spanning the gap. Germline lookup yields CDR1 MNHNS and CDR2 SASEGT. The CDR3 has 12 amino acids. This CDR3 reads CASTSGIYEQYF. The CDR3 DNA sequence: TGTGCCAGCACCTCAGGGATCTACGAGCAGTACTTC.

This chain uses TRBV9 with TRBJ2-2, with TRBD2 matching over 8 bases. This CDR3 comprises 15 residues. Germline lookup yields CDR1 SGDLS and CDR2 YYNGEE. The ends lost 0 bases at V and 6 bases at J; junction bases unmatched: 4. CDR3 nucleotides: TGTGCCAGCAGCGTAGCGGCTAGCGGGTCCGGGGAGCTGTTTTTT. Protein product: CASSVAASGSGELFF.

V gene TRBV7-2 combines with J gene TRBJ2-3; TRBD2 aligns across 7 bases. The V segment lost 2 bases and the J segment 9 bases; nucleotides outside the gene matches: 17. The CDR3 has 17 residues. The V gene's germline CDR1 is SGHTA and CDR2 FQGNSA. The CDR3 reads CASSLSGAGEPRATQYF. The CDR3 nucleotides are TGTGCCAGCAGCTTATCTGGCGCGGGAGAGCCAAGAGCCACGCAGTATTTT.

The J gene is TRBJ1-1, the V gene TRBV7-9; D remains ambiguous. Trimming took 1 base from V and 1 from J, leaving 7 bases between them. Germline CDR1 and CDR2: SEHNR and FQNEAQ (reference sequence). The CDR3 contains 14 residues. The CDR3 DNA follows: TGTGCCAGCAGCTTAGGCGAGAGGAACACTGAAGCTTTCTTT. As protein: CASSLGERNTEAFF.

V gene TRBV5-4 combines with J gene TRBJ2-2, with D hard to call. Germline assignment: CDR1 SGHNT and CDR2 YYREEE (reference sequence). V was shortened by 0 bases and J by 1 base, with 13 bases between the two germline ends. CDR3 length: 17 amino acids. The CDR3 nucleotides read TGTGCCAGCAGCTTGGGAGTAGCCCTGTTGAACACCGGGGAGCTGTTTTTT. It yields the protein CASSLGVALLNTGELFF.

The chain employs TRBV7-2 and TRBJ2-7; possibly TRBD2 for D (6 bases). The CDR3 consists of 15 residues. V dropped 5 bases and J dropped 6 bases, with 20 bases sitting between them. CDR1 is SGHTA, CDR2 FQGNSA, per germline. The CDR3 sequence: CASSVGREWRSEQYF. The CDR3 DNA sequence: TGTGCCAGCAGCGTCGGTCGGGAGTGGAGGTCCGAGCAGTACTTC.

This clone appeared once. The chain carries TRBV7-2 and TRBJ2-7; 7 nucleotides line up with TRBD1. Trimming removed 5 bases from V and 3 bases from J; junction bases left unmatched: 4. The germline V gene encodes CDR1 SGHTA and CDR2 FQGNSA. The CDR3 has 13 residues. In DNA form, the CDR3 reads TGTGCCAGCAGCCGGACAGGAGGCTACGAGCAGTACTTC. As protein: CASSRTGGYEQYF. Full variable domain (remainder filled in from reference TRBV7-2 and TRBJ2-7): GAGVSQSPSNKVTEKGKDVELRCDPISGHTALYWYRQSLGQGLEFLIYFQGNSAPDKSGLPSDRFSAERTGGSVSTLTIQRTQQEDSAVYLCASSRTGGYEQYFGPGTRLTVT.

The V and J genes are TRBV27 and TRBJ2-1; 7 bases are shared with TRBD1. The CDR3 sequence is 15 residues long. V was pared by 5 bases and J by 6 bases, with 10 bases of the junction left unmatched. The germline gives CDR1 MNHEY, CDR2 SMNVEV (reference sequence). CDR3 sequence: CASSPRQGPLNEQFF. The CDR3 DNA reads as TGTGCCAGCAGTCCTCGACAGGGACCTCTCAATGAGCAGTTCTTC.

The rearrangement links TRBV29-1 to TRBJ1-2; D is uncertain. In germline, CDR1 is SQVTM, CDR2 ANQGSEA. Trimming shortened V by 7 bases and J by 8 bases, and 17 bases separated the two germline ends. The CDR3 length is 12 residues. CDR3 nucleotides: TGCAGCGGGCAGGAACCTTCGGAAGGCTACACCTTC. Protein product: CSGQEPSEGYTF.

Only a few counts were recorded for this clone. V gene TRBV4-3 combines with J gene TRBJ2-7; 12 bases agree with TRBD2. V lost 4 bases, J lost 1 base, and 2 bases stayed unmatched. Germline V lookup: CDR1 LGHNA, CDR2 YSLEER. The CDR3 runs 15 residues. The CDR3 DNA reads as TGCGCCAGCAGCCTTGGACTAGCGGGGTCCTACGAGCAGTACTTC. This sequence encodes CASSLGLAGSYEQYF.

CDR3 protein: CASSLSPPTATNEKLFF. The CDR3 nucleotides are TGTGCCAGCAGCTTAAGCCCCCCGACAGCAACTAATGAAAAACTGTTTTTT. The chain joins TRBV7-8 to TRBJ1-4, with D possibly being TRBD1 (5 bases). The CDR3 contains 17 residues. V lost 2 bases and J lost 0, with 13 bases in between. Germline CDR1 is SGHVS and CDR2 is FQNEAQ.

The V call is TRBV28, the J call TRBJ2-3; 8 nucleotides match TRBD2. Trimming at V came to 8 bases and at J to 2 bases, leaving 6 bases not matched to a gene. The CDR3 loop spans 14 amino acids. Germline V gives CDR1 MDHEN, CDR2 SYDVKM. The CDR3 spells CASLGRAITDTQYF. The CDR3 DNA sequence: TGTGCCAGCCTCGGGAGGGCCATCACAGATACGCAGTATTTT.

V gene TRBV27 combines with J gene TRBJ2-1, with 11 bases fitting TRBD2. J lost 0 bases, V lost 4 bases, and 5 bases had no gene match. The germline V gene has CDR1 MNHEY and CDR2 SMNVEV (reference sequence). The CDR3 spans 17 residues. As DNA, the CDR3 is TGTGCCAGCAGTTCACTAGCGGGAGACAGCTCCTACAATGAGCAGTTCTTC. Encoded protein: CASSSLAGDSSYNEQFF.

This clone was observed a single time. The chain recombines TRBV9 with TRBJ2-3; unclear D gene. The V and J ends lost 0 bases and 1 base respectively, with 9 bases between them. The V gene's germline CDR1 is SGDLS and CDR2 YYNGEE. The CDR3 runs 15 residues. This chain's CDR3 is CASSVDSGGTDTQYF. CDR3 sequence (DNA): TGTGCCAGCAGCGTAGATTCAGGTGGCACAGATACGCAGTATTTT.

The V call is TRBV19, the J call TRBJ2-5; 12 bases map to TRBD2. Germline-derived CDR1 and CDR2 are LNHDA and SQIVND (reference sequence). The junction had 6 bases not matched to a gene; V was cut back by 9 bases and J by 7 bases. The CDR3 is made up of 13 amino acids. The CDR3 DNA is TGTGCCAGAAGGACTAGCGGGACCCTGACCCAGTACTTC. Translated, it gives CARRTSGTLTQYF.

This chain connects TRBV7-3 to TRBJ2-7; 7 bases are shared with TRBD1. This CDR3 is 16 amino acids long. The V and J ends lost 0 bases and 0 bases, in that order; junction bases with no gene match: 5. Germline assignment: CDR1 SGHTA and CDR2 FQGTGA. The CDR3 loop reads CASSLTGGQSSYEQYF. The CDR3 DNA reads as TGTGCCAGCAGCTTAACAGGGGGCCAAAGCTCCTACGAGCAGTACTTC.